The 14 T cell receptor beta chains below all came from one sample that was sequenced in a study of shared clonotypes between healthy human individuals. Only in-frame clones appear in the TCRdb table, and some are missing; sequencing was by immunoSEQ multiplex PCR. The sample yields some 2.4 million clones, under 95% seen once. The sequenced sample was naive CD4+ T cells from PBMCs. Documented subset: CD45RA+ positively selected. The receptors come from a man aged 18 to 30 in good health. Some clones in this sample may be carry-over from other donors' samples.

The V and J genes are TRBV9 and TRBJ2-4, with TRBD2 matching 8 bases. Germline CDR1 reads SGDLS; CDR2 reads YYNGEE. This CDR3 region has 13 residues. V lost 4 bases and J lost 9; bases outside the gene matches: 6. As DNA, the CDR3 is TGTGCCAGCAGCCCTACGGGAGGGTCCATTCAGTACTTC. It translates to CASSPTGGSIQYF.

This chain uses TRBV9 with TRBJ2-1, with 7 nucleotides matching TRBD1. V dropped 3 bases and J dropped 7; count of bases not matched to a gene: 19. The CDR3 consists of 18 residues. Germline CDR1 and CDR2: SGDLS and YYNGEE. The CDR3 loop reads CASSAGTDLERRVNEQFF. CDR3 sequence (DNA): TGTGCCAGCAGCGCCGGGACAGACCTAGAAAGGCGTGTGAATGAGCAGTTCTTC.

The chain carries TRBV10-1 and TRBJ2-1; the match to TRBD2 covers 9 bases. The CDR3 sequence is 15 residues long. J was trimmed by 7 bases and V by 6 bases; bases with no gene match: 10. Germline-derived CDR1 and CDR2 are WNHNN and SYGVQD (reference sequence). CDR3 DNA sequence: TGCGCCAGCAGCTCTTTCGGACTAGCGATAAATGAGCAGTTCTTC. This encodes CASSSFGLAINEQFF.

The rearrangement links TRBV5-1 to TRBJ2-1, with 7 nucleotides matching TRBD2. Per the germline V gene, CDR1 is SGHRS and CDR2 is YFSETQ. The V and J ends lost 7 bases and 6 bases, in that order; junction bases with no gene match: 1. The CDR3 has 11 amino acids. The CDR3, as DNA: TGCGCCAGCGGGGGGGGCAATGAGCAGTTCTTC. Translated: CASGGGNEQFF.

This chain links TRBV14 with TRBJ2-1; D remains ambiguous. Between the trimmed V and J ends, which lost 6 bases and 5 bases, there was a span of 11 bases. The germline gives CDR1 SGHDN, CDR2 FVKESK. The CDR3 totals 13 residues. In DNA form, the CDR3 reads TGTGCCAGCAGTAAGAGAGGCAACAATGAGCAGTTCTTC. Translation gives CASSKRGNNEQFF.

The chain links TRBV6-1 to TRBJ1-3; D is undetermined. This CDR3 comprises 14 residues. V gave up 4 bases and J gave up 4 bases, with 11 bases separating them. Per the germline V gene, CDR1 is MNHNS and CDR2 is SASEGT. This CDR3 reads CASSAGPSGNTIYF. CDR3 sequence (DNA): TGTGCCAGCAGTGCGGGCCCCTCAGGAAACACCATATATTTT.

This clone was counted a single time. CDR3 bases: TGTGCCAGCAGTTACTCGATGTACCAAGAGACCCAGTACTTC. It codes for CASSYSMYQETQYF. The chain is built from TRBV6-5 and TRBJ2-5; D gene uncertain. The germline CDR1 and CDR2 sequences are MNHEY and SVGAGI. The CDR3 extends over 14 amino acids. Trimming removed 0 bases from V and 0 bases from J, with 5 bases in between.

A remark on this clone: This sample includes further DNA sequences coding for the same CDR3. J is TRBJ2-7 and V is TRBV28, with 8 positions matching TRBD1. CDR1 is MDHEN and CDR2 is SYDVKM in the germline V gene. This CDR3 is 15 amino acids long. The trim removed 6 bases at V and 2 bases at J, leaving 9 bases unmatched. CDR3 coding DNA: TGTGCCAGCAGCTCAACCGGGACAGGCACCTACGAGCAGTACTTC. Its protein product is CASSSTGTGTYEQYF.

The CDR3 DNA sequence: TGTGCCAGCACCAGACCGGCACCAATGAACAATGAGCAGTTCTTC. This sequence encodes CASTRPAPMNNEQFF. The chain combines TRBV5-6 with TRBJ2-1; D gene ambiguous. Trimming shortened V by 6 bases and J by 5 bases, and 18 bases separated the two germline ends. The CDR3 is 15 amino acids. The V gene's germline CDR1 is SGHDT and CDR2 YYEEEE.

The chain combines TRBV10-3 with TRBJ2-1; 11 nucleotides align to TRBD2. There are 16 residues in the CDR3. Trimming cost V 6 bases and J 4 bases; bases outside gene matches: 8. The V gene's germline CDR1 is ENHRY and CDR2 SYGVKD. CDR3 in DNA: TGTGCCATCAGGGGGACTAGCGGAGGACATTACAATGAGCAGTTCTTC. It is translated as CAIRGTSGGHYNEQFF.

The rearrangement joins TRBV30 to TRBJ2-7; 9 bases match TRBD1. Germline CDR1 is GTSNPN and CDR2 is SVGIG (reference sequence). CDR3 length equals 17 residues. V trimming: 5 bases; J trimming: 0 bases; junction bases outside the gene matches: 14. CDR3 DNA: TGTGCCTGGGCAGGACAGGGGCAATTAGCCCACTCCTACGAGCAGTACTTC. Translated, it gives CAWAGQGQLAHSYEQYF.

This chain uses TRBV2 with TRBJ2-5; 7 nucleotides align to TRBD1. The trim removed 5 bases at V and 3 bases at J, leaving 6 bases unmatched. CDR1 is SNHLY, CDR2 FYNNEI, per germline. The CDR3 sequence is 14 residues long. This chain's CDR3 is CASSTGTEKETQYF. In DNA, the CDR3 is TGTGCCAGCAGTACCGGGACAGAAAAAGAGACCCAGTACTTC.

The chain employs TRBV28 and TRBJ2-5; a possible D gene is TRBD1 (6 bases). The CDR3 is 12 residues long. CDR1 and CDR2 (germline): MDHEN, SYDVKM. V was trimmed by 7 bases and J by 5 bases, leaving 11 bases between them. CDR3 bases: TGTGCCAGCAAAGGGCAGGGGGAGACCCAGTACTTC. Amino acids: CASKGQGETQYF.

This chain links TRBV5-1 with TRBJ1-4; D is ambiguous. Germline lookup yields CDR1 SGHRS and CDR2 YFSETQ. There are 16 residues in the CDR3. Trimming shortened V by 0 bases and J by 0 bases, and 9 bases separated the two germline ends. The CDR3 reads CASSLAVATTNEKLFF. The DNA for the CDR3 is TGCGCCAGCAGCTTGGCCGTGGCGACAACTAATGAAAAACTGTTTTTT.